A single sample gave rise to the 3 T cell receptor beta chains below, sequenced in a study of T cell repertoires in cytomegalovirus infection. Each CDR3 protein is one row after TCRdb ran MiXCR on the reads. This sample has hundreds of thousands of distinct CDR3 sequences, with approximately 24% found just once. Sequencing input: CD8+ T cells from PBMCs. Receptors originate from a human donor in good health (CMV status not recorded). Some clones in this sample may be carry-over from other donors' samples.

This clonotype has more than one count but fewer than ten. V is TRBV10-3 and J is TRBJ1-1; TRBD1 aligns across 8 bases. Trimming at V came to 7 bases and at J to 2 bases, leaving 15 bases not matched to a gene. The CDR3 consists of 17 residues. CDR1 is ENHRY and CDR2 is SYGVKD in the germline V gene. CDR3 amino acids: CAITPSEDRDSNTEAFF. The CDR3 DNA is TGTGCCATCACCCCCTCGGAGGACAGGGATTCTAACACTGAAGCTTTCTTT.

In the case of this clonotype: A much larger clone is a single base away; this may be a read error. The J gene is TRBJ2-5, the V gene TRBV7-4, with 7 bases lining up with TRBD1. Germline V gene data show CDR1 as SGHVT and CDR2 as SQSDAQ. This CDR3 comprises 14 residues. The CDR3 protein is CASSSGQFQETQNF. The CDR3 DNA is TGTGCCAGCAGCTCGGGACAGTTCCAAGAGACCCAGAACTTC.

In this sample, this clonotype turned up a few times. The CDR3, as DNA: TGCAGTGCCTCCGGGGAAGGAGGGCCTAGCACAGATACGCAGTATTTT. Translation gives CSASGEGGPSTDTQYF. V and J are TRBV20-1 and TRBJ2-3; D may be TRBD2 (6 bases). The germline gives CDR1 DFQATT, CDR2 SNEGSKA (reference sequence). This CDR3 spans 16 amino acids. Trimming removed 6 bases at V and 0 bases at J, with 19 bases between.